The subject of this entry is one T cell receptor (beta chain). Germline assignment: CDR1 LNHDA and CDR2 SQIVND (reference sequence). Trimming shortened V by 7 bases and J by 6 bases, and 27 bases separated the two germline ends. This CDR3 is built from 17 residues. The data are from a study of blood T cell repertoires in COVID-19. For the study at large: Samples of COVID-19 (acute and convalescent) were obtained from the United States, Italy and Spain.

Per the original methods: How many nucleated cells were present was estimated from reference gene primer amplification. Measured with immunoSEQ multiplex PCR; TCRdb has only the in-frame clones, and not every one. V, J and clone size are those of that table, while D and trimming were read from the DNA. The sample consists of around 120,000 clones, around 90% of them appearing once. This receptor was obtained from a woman aged 60-70 years with COVID-19, enrolled during active disease. This chain links TRBV19 with TRBJ1-2; perhaps TRBD1 as D (5 bases). Sample: peripheral blood. The CDR3 nucleotides read TGTGCCAGTATAAATTCTTGGACGGTCCTTGGGGCGGATGGCTACACCTTC. It codes for CASINSWTVLGADGYTF.